A selection of T cell receptor beta chains follows, all from one sample in a study of CD8 T cells in ankylosing spondylitis. TCRdb ran MiXCR on the 5' RACE reads and lists one entry per CDR3 protein. The sample consists of roughly 350,000 distinct CDR3 sequences, 8% of them appearing once. Sequencing was done on a sample of blood, either unsorted or a sorted T cell fraction (not recorded which). Receptors originate from a male donor with ankylosing spondylitis. CDR3s include the opening cysteine and the closing phenylalanine or tryptophan. The order of the fields is J gene, clone size, V gene, D gene, CDR3 protein, CDR3 DNA. A D gene is named only where the DNA matches it firmly. Rows may omit the clone size; those that give it use once, few, many or a size class.

TRBJ2-1 | . | TRBV11-2 | . | CASSYPRGRGLSSYNEQFF | TGTGCCAGCAGCTACCCCAGGGGTCGGGGATTAAGCTCCTACAATGAGCAGTTCTTC
TRBJ2-7 | . | TRBV2 | . | CASSDLGHYEQYF | TGTGCCAGCAGTGACTTGGGACACTACGAGCAGTACTTC
TRBJ2-1 | . | TRBV5-8 | TRBD2 | CASNPGTSDNEQFF | TGTGCCAGCAACCCGGGGACTAGCGACAATGAGCAGTTCTTC
TRBJ2-1 | . | TRBV15 | TRBD2 | CATSSLAGEWDEQFF | TGTGCCACCAGCAGTTTAGCGGGAGAGTGGGATGAGCAGTTCTTC
TRBJ1-4 | . | TRBV6-5 | . | CASSYGGSVEKLFF | TGTGCCAGCAGTTACGGGGGGTCCGTTGAAAAACTGTTTTTT
TRBJ1-6 | . | TRBV19 | . | CASSINGNSPLHF | TGTGCCAGTAGTATTAACGGGAATTCACCCCTCCACTTT
TRBJ1-2 | few | TRBV15 | . | CATSREAGGRGYTF | TGTGCCACCAGCAGAGAGGCCGGGGGCAGAGGCTACACCTTC
TRBJ1-1 | . | TRBV5-1 | . | CASSTDPAAEAFF | TGCGCCAGCAGCACGGACCCAGCCGCTGAAGCTTTCTTT
TRBJ2-2 | few | TRBV9 | TRBD2 | CASSPRSRWGGGGELFF | TGTGCCAGCAGCCCCAGGAGCAGGTGGGGCGGGGGCGGGGAGCTGTTTTTT
TRBJ1-3 | . | TRBV5-1 | . | CASSLATGTSGNTIYF | TGCGCCAGCAGCTTGGCCACGGGAACCTCTGGAAACACCATATATTTT
TRBJ1-2 | . | TRBV12-3/TRBV12-4 | . | CASSFGRAGVGYTF | TGTGCCAGCAGTTTTGGACGGGCCGGTGTTGGCTACACCTTC
TRBJ2-1 | . | TRBV3-1 | TRBD2 | CASSRRLALNEQFF | TGTGCCAGCAGCCGAAGACTAGCGCTGAATGAGCAGTTCTTC
TRBJ2-7 | few | TRBV6-5 | . | CASSLVGNSYEQYF | TGTGCCAGCAGTTTGGTAGGAAACTCCTACGAGCAGTACTTC
TRBJ1-1 | few | TRBV12-3/TRBV12-4 | . | CASSRPTGPEAFF | TGTGCCAGCAGCCGACCGACCGGCCCTGAAGCTTTCTTT
TRBJ2-3 | . | TRBV30 | TRBD2 | CAWNTKLAGYTDTQYF | TGTGCCTGGAATACGAAACTAGCGGGGTACACAGATACGCAGTATTTT
TRBJ2-1 | few | TRBV10-2 | . | CASSDDGGKAYNEQFF | TGCGCCAGCAGTGATGATGGCGGGAAGGCCTACAATGAGCAGTTCTTC
TRBJ2-1 | many | TRBV6-5 | . | CASSYTGSGEQFF | TGTGCCAGCAGTTACACGGGATCGGGTGAGCAGTTCTTC
TRBJ1-4 | few | TRBV12-3/TRBV12-4 | . | CASSKEQGFNEKLFF | TGTGCCAGCAGCAAGGAACAGGGATTTAATGAAAAACTGTTTTTT
TRBJ1-1 | . | TRBV2 | . | CASSGALQGRKAFF | TGTGCCAGCAGTGGTGCTCTGCAGGGACGAAAAGCTTTCTTT
TRBJ2-1 | . | TRBV5-1 | TRBD2 | CASSAIAGNSYNEQFF | TGCGCCAGCAGCGCTATAGCGGGAAACTCCTACAATGAGCAGTTCTTC
TRBJ1-3 | . | TRBV12-3/TRBV12-4 | TRBD1 | CASRISVGTGASSSGNTIYF | TGTGCCAGCAGGATATCCGTGGGGACAGGGGCCTCGAGCTCTGGAAACACCATATATTTT
TRBJ2-1 | . | TRBV20-1 | TRBD2 | CSAITSGFYNEQFF | TGCAGTGCTATTACTAGCGGCTTCTACAATGAGCAGTTCTTC
TRBJ2-5 | . | TRBV4-3 | . | CASSQDRMGLFPASETQYF | TGCGCCAGCAGCCAAGATAGAATGGGCCTATTTCCCGCTTCTGAGACCCAGTACTTC
TRBJ2-1 | few | TRBV2 | TRBD2 | CASSGIAGGPEQFF | TGTGCCAGCAGTGGCATAGCGGGAGGGCCTGAGCAGTTCTTC
TRBJ2-3 | few | TRBV24-1 | . | CATSGGPTSTDTQYF | TGTGCCACCAGTGGCGGTCCGACTAGCACAGATACGCAGTATTTT
TRBJ2-5 | . | TRBV20-1 | . | CSASPDFQIQYF | TGCAGTGCTAGTCCGGACTTTCAGATCCAGTACTTC
TRBJ2-1 | . | TRBV2 | . | CASSGTDPYNEQFF | TGTGCCAGCAGTGGGACAGACCCCTACAATGAGCAGTTCTTC
TRBJ2-7 | few | TRBV27 | . | CASRPPSRAYEQYF | TGTGCCAGCAGGCCTCCCTCGCGGGCCTACGAGCAGTACTTC
TRBJ2-5 | few | TRBV29-1 | . | CSPPYQETQYF | TGCAGCCCACCGTACCAAGAGACCCAGTACTTC
TRBJ2-1 | many | TRBV7-9 | TRBD2 | CASRPLAESSYNEQFF | TGTGCCAGCAGACCACTAGCGGAAAGCTCCTACAATGAGCAGTTCTTC
TRBJ2-3 | few | TRBV18 | TRBD1 | CASSQYPGQLAKDTQYF | TGTGCCAGCTCACAGTACCCGGGACAGCTAGCCAAAGATACGCAGTATTTT
TRBJ2-5 | . | TRBV11-2 | . | CASSHREETQYF | TGTGCCAGCAGTCACCGCGAAGAGACCCAGTACTTC
TRBJ2-4 | few | TRBV20-1 | . | CSAIEGKLAKNIQYF | TGCAGTGCTATCGAGGGGAAACTAGCCAAAAACATTCAGTACTTC
TRBJ2-3 | many | TRBV20-1 | . | CSAYRGPDTQYF | TGCAGTGCCTATAGAGGGCCAGATACGCAGTATTTT
TRBJ2-7 | few | TRBV5-1 | . | CASSLASGVASYEQYF | TGCGCCAGCAGCTTGGCCTCGGGGGTTGCCTCCTACGAGCAGTACTTC
TRBJ2-7 | . | TRBV12-3/TRBV12-4 | TRBD1 | CASSSERDRQYEQYF | TGTGCCAGCAGTTCTGAAAGGGACAGACAATACGAGCAGTACTTC
TRBJ2-1 | many | TRBV29-1 | TRBD2 | CSVEGFSRLAANEQFF | TGCAGCGTTGAAGGTTTCAGTAGGCTAGCGGCTAATGAGCAGTTCTTC